This T cell receptor beta chain was recorded in a study of monozygotic twins with inflammatory bowel disease. General study results and limits: IBD patients had lower TCRbeta diversity (inverse Simpson) than healthy co-twins. Whether twins were concordant or discordant made no difference to repertoire similarity, possibly from limited power.

Both TCRalpha and TCRbeta cDNA were subjected to two nested PCRs lasting roughly 15 and 9 cycles. From the 5' RACE reads, TCRdb lists one entry per CDR3 protein and no DNA. The sample holds 400,000 or so distinct CDR3 sequences. About this clonotype itself: Its target is unknown.

Sample: blood. This TCR derives from a human donor with ulcerative colitis or Crohn's disease, or a healthy co-twin of an affected twin (not recorded which).

CDR3 loop: CASGPYGEQYF. The chain has TRBV12-3 or TRBV12-4 and TRBJ2-7. This CDR3 contains 11 residues.